The rows below give T cell receptor beta chains drawn from one sample of a study of T cells in Graves' hyperthyroidism and ophthalmopathy. TCRdb reprocessed the multiplex PCR reads with MiXCR, giving one entry per CDR3 protein. The sample lists 480,000 or so distinct CDR3 sequences, about 45% occurring once. Sequenced sample: peripheral blood or thyroid tissue (not recorded which). All receptors derive from an adult woman with Graves' disease, either hyperthyroidism or ophthalmopathy (not recorded which). Both conserved end residues are part of each CDR3. Fields, in order: CDR3 length, V gene, J gene, clone size, D gene, CDR3 DNA, CDR3 protein. A D gene is named only where the DNA matches it firmly. Clone size is stated in some rows and not others, as once, few, many or a class when expanded.

len: 12
v_gene: TRBV2
j_gene: TRBJ2-5
abundance: NA
d_gene: NA
CDR3nt: TGTGCCAGCAGCTTAGATGAGGAGACCCAGTACTTC
CDR3aa: CASSLDEETQYF

len: 14
v_gene: TRBV5-1
j_gene: TRBJ1-5
abundance: NA
d_gene: NA
CDR3nt: TGCGCCAGCAGCGTTGACAGTCCTAATCAGCCCCAGCATTTT
CDR3aa: CASSVDSPNQPQHF

len: 13
v_gene: TRBV4-3
j_gene: TRBJ2-5
abundance: NA
d_gene: NA
CDR3nt: TGCGCCAGCAGCTCCACTTCGGAAGAGACCCAGTACTTC
CDR3aa: CASSSTSEETQYF

len: 11
v_gene: TRBV2
j_gene: TRBJ1-1
abundance: few
d_gene: NA
CDR3nt: TGTGCCAGCATGCTGGGTCCTGAAGCTTTCTTT
CDR3aa: CASMLGPEAFF

len: 15
v_gene: TRBV6-1
j_gene: TRBJ2-7
abundance: few
d_gene: NA
CDR3nt: TGTGCCAGCAGTGATGTCAGGGGGGGTTCTTACGAGCAGTACTTC
CDR3aa: CASSDVRGGSYEQYF

len: 13
v_gene: TRBV9
j_gene: TRBJ2-7
abundance: NA
d_gene: NA
CDR3nt: TGTGCCAGCAGCGTAGAGGGAATCCACGAGCAGTACTTC
CDR3aa: CASSVEGIHEQYF

len: 17
v_gene: TRBV5-1
j_gene: TRBJ2-5
abundance: NA
d_gene: NA
CDR3nt: TGCGCCAGCAGCTTGGGAATAGGAGAAAATTTACAAGAGACCCAGTACTTC
CDR3aa: CASSLGIGENLQETQYF

len: 15
v_gene: TRBV6-5
j_gene: TRBJ1-5
abundance: NA
d_gene: TRBD1
CDR3nt: TGTGCCAGCAGTACCACAGGGGGCAGTTATCAGCCCCAGCATTTT
CDR3aa: CASSTTGGSYQPQHF

len: 17
v_gene: TRBV20-1
j_gene: TRBJ1-2
abundance: NA
d_gene: NA
CDR3nt: TGCAGTGCTAGAGACACCCTGGACACTTCCGGGGACGATGGCTACACCTTC
CDR3aa: CSARDTLDTSGDDGYTF

len: 13
v_gene: TRBV7-9
j_gene: TRBJ2-7
abundance: NA
d_gene: NA
CDR3nt: TGTGCCAGCAGCCCACCGGGTACCGGGGAGCAGTACTTC
CDR3aa: CASSPPGTGEQYF

len: 18
v_gene: TRBV7-9
j_gene: TRBJ2-5
abundance: NA
d_gene: TRBD1
CDR3nt: TGTGCCAGCAGCCTTTCATTCGGACAGGGGAAAGTACAAGAGACCCAGTACTTC
CDR3aa: CASSLSFGQGKVQETQYF

len: 14
v_gene: TRBV10-2
j_gene: TRBJ1-5
abundance: many
d_gene: TRBD1
CDR3nt: TGCGCCAGCAGGGGATCAGGGGGGGATCAGCCCCAGCATTTT
CDR3aa: CASRGSGGDQPQHF